This T cell receptor (beta chain) was documented in a study of control samples from healthy donors and cancer patients. Assay used: immunoSEQ multiplex PCR; TCRdb lists only in-frame clones, some missing. Of 150,000 or so clones in the sample, 92% were seen once. The sequencing input was blood. The TCR sequence derives from a woman aged 50 to 60 in good health.

CDR3 residues: CASSQGSEAFF. CDR3 coding DNA: TGTGCCAGCAGCCAAGGGTCTGAAGCTTTCTTT. The chain has TRBV14 and TRBJ1-1, with unresolved D. Trimming pared 1 base from V and 6 bases from J, leaving 3 bases between. Germline V gene data show CDR1 as SGHDN and CDR2 as FVKESK. The CDR3 runs to 11 residues. The whole variable domain, remainder taken from reference TRBV14 and TRBJ1-1, is EAGVTQFPSHSVIEKGQTVTLRCDPISGHDNLYWYRRVMGKEIKFLLHFVKESKQDESGMPNNRFLAERTGGTYSTLKVQPAELEDSGVYFCASSQGSEAFFGQGTRLTVV.